The 27 T cell receptor beta chains reported below all come from one sample, sequenced in a study of human T cells and chemical hapten exposure. Time point specified: patch test 2, 6 weeks after DPC sensitization. Treatment here: therapeutic diphenylcyclopropenone sensitization with weekly scalp DPC. One entry per CDR3 protein, called by TCRdb with MiXCR from the RACE reads. The sample has approximately 350,000 distinct CDR3 sequences; just under 6.5% are singletons. The sequences come from whole blood, collected in connection with sensitization to the hapten diphenylcyclopropenone (DPC). The source of these receptors is a young woman with alopecia areata. Some clones in this sample may be carry-over from other donors' samples.

This clonotype was observed a few times. The chain is built from TRBV9 and TRBJ1-1, with 8 bases that match TRBD1. Germline V gene lookup returns CDR1 SGDLS and CDR2 YYNGEE. This CDR3 has 18 residues. Unmatched junction bases numbered 14, after V lost 4 bases and J lost 0 bases. CDR3 coding DNA: TGTGCCAGCAGCCCCGGTTTAAGGCCGACAGGGGTGAACACTGAAGCTTTCTTT. Amino acids: CASSPGLRPTGVNTEAFF.

This clonotype was seen more than once but under ten times. The V and J genes are TRBV6-2 or TRBV6-3 and TRBJ2-3; possible D gene TRBD1, 6 bases. Germline CDR1 is MNHEY and CDR2 is SVGEGT. V was cut by 2 bases and J by 1 base, with 16 bases left in between. The CDR3 length is 17 residues. In DNA, the CDR3 is TGTGCCAGCAGTTACCCCGTACCGGGACAAGGCACAGATACGCAGTATTTT. It is translated as CASSYPVPGQGTDTQYF.

This clonotype was seen a few times. The rearrangement links TRBV7-2 to TRBJ1-6; D call uncertain. CDR1 is SGHTA, CDR2 FQGNSA, per germline. The CDR3 runs to 16 residues. The V gene lost 4 bases and the J gene lost 0 bases, with 10 bases spanning the gap. The CDR3: CASSSGESSYNSPLHF. In DNA form, the CDR3 reads TGTGCCAGCAGCTCCGGAGAGAGCTCCTATAATTCACCCCTCCACTTT.

The chain links TRBV4-3 to TRBJ2-3; 7 bases agree with TRBD2. The germline V gene has CDR1 LGHNA and CDR2 YSLEER. The ends lost 1 base at V and 5 bases at J; junction bases unmatched: 6. The CDR3 runs 15 residues. CDR3 in DNA: TGCGCCAGCAGCCAAGCTGCGGGGGTACAAGATACGCAGTATTTT. Its translation: CASSQAAGVQDTQYF.

This clonotype was seen many times. The chain joins TRBV6-6 to TRBJ2-7; TRBD1 aligns across 8 bases. The CDR3 spans 14 residues. After removal of 7 bases from V and 6 bases from J, the junction contained 11 bases not matched to a gene. Germline CDR1 MNHNY, CDR2 SVGAGI (reference sequence). The CDR3 sequence is CASIRWQGAREQYF. In DNA form, the CDR3 reads TGTGCCAGCATACGGTGGCAGGGGGCACGCGAGCAGTACTTC.

This clonotype was observed a handful of times. The rearrangement uses TRBV12-3 or TRBV12-4 and TRBJ2-2; TRBD1 might be the D (6 bases). This CDR3 is 12 amino acids long. V lost 6 bases and J lost 7, with 9 bases in between. The CDR3 reads CASSRQVGELFF. Written as DNA, the CDR3 is TGTGCCAGCAGCAGACAGGTCGGGGAGCTGTTTTTT.

This clonotype showed up many times. The CDR3 DNA follows: TGTGCCATCAGCGACAGTACCACAACTAATGAAAAACTGTTTTTT. Translated, it gives CAISDSTTTNEKLFF. V usage is TRBV10-3 and J usage is TRBJ1-4, with D possibly matching TRBD1 (5 bases). Germline V lookup: CDR1 ENHRY, CDR2 SYGVKD. Trimming shortened V by 6 bases and J by 0 bases, and 11 bases separated the two germline ends. The CDR3 is made up of 15 amino acids.

This clonotype was seen ten or more times. V gene TRBV6-6 combines with J gene TRBJ1-5, with a tentative D call TRBD1 (6 bases). Germline V gene lookup returns CDR1 MNHNY and CDR2 SVGAGI (reference sequence). CDR3 length equals 17 residues. V was clipped by 1 base and J by 1 base, with 14 bases between them. In DNA, the CDR3 is TGTGCCAGCAGTTACTTGGTAGGGGGATTAAGCAATCAGCCCCAGCATTTT. Protein: CASSYLVGGLSNQPQHF.

This clonotype has a single count. The chain carries TRBV7-2 and TRBJ2-1, with D unresolved. Looked up from germline, CDR1 is SGHTA and CDR2 is FQGNSA. The CDR3 extends over 14 amino acids. Deletions cut 10 bases from V and 4 bases from J, with 17 bases between. Written as DNA, the CDR3 is TGTGCCACCGCCGCTCATTCCGGGTACAATGAGCAGTTCTTC. Translated: CATAAHSGYNEQFF.

This clonotype was recorded a few times. The chain joins TRBV6-2 or TRBV6-3 to TRBJ2-5, with 8 bases lining up with TRBD2. Germline V gene lookup returns CDR1 MNHEY and CDR2 SVGEGT. The ends lost 2 bases at V and 1 base at J; junction bases unmatched: 3. The CDR3 is 15 amino acids. CDR3 amino acids: CASSYAGLGQETQYF. The CDR3 region has the DNA TGTGCCAGCAGTTACGCGGGACTAGGCCAAGAGACCCAGTACTTC.

Notes on this clonotype: With a much larger clone just one base away, this may be a read error. In this CDR3 the conserved last residue, phenylalanine or tryptophan, is missing, so a read error is likely. The limits of the CDR3 on the DNA are not certain, so only TCRdb's listed CDR3 is given. The chain joins TRBV2 to TRBJ1-1; TRBD1, the table's D call, was not compared with the DNA. The CDR3 is 13 amino acids long, termini counted. From germline, CDR1 is SNHLY and CDR2 FYNNEI. The CDR3 region is CAGSEDYTGKIIP.

This clonotype occurred many times. The V gene is TRBV27, the J gene TRBJ1-1; maybe TRBD1 (5 bases). CDR3 length: 16 residues. Germline loops: CDR1 MNHEY, CDR2 SMNVEV (reference sequence). Trimming took off 0 bases at V and 5 bases at J, with 16 bases between the two ends. The CDR3 coding sequence is TGTGCCAGCAGTTTATCCATATCCGACCAGGGTACTGAAGCTTTCTTT. Protein sequence: CASSLSISDQGTEAFF.

This clonotype was recorded many times. The chain joins TRBV5-1 to TRBJ1-1, with D hard to call. The V gene's germline CDR1 is SGHRS and CDR2 YFSETQ. V lost 3 bases to trimming and J lost 1 base, with 10 bases between them. CDR3 length: 14 amino acids. The CDR3 nucleotides are TGCGCCAGCAGCTATAATGAGGGGAACACTGAAGCTTTCTTT. This gives the protein CASSYNEGNTEAFF.

This clonotype has just a few counts. The chain carries TRBV16 and TRBJ2-7, with a tentative D call TRBD2 (6 bases). Deletions cut 4 bases from V and 5 bases from J, with 12 bases between. The V gene's germline CDR1 is KGHSY and CDR2 FQNENV. CDR3 length: 13 residues. The CDR3 DNA follows: TGTGCCAGCAGCCCATTACGGAGGGACGAGCAGTACTTC. It yields the protein CASSPLRRDEQYF. The full variable domain, with the rest looked up from reference TRBV16 and TRBJ2-7, is GEEVAQTPKHLVRGEGQKAKLYCAPIKGHSYVFWYQQVLKNEFKFLISFQNENVFDETGMPKERFSAKCLPNSPCSLEIQATKLEDSAVYFCASSPLRRDEQYFGPGTRLTVT.

Only a few counts were recorded for this clonotype. The V gene is TRBV18, the J gene TRBJ1-6; 7 nucleotides align to TRBD1. V dropped 1 base and J dropped 10; count of bases not matched to a gene: 4. The CDR3 length is 14 residues. CDR1 KGHSH and CDR2 LQKENI come from the germline V gene. The CDR3 nucleotides read TGTGCCAGCTCACCACAACAGGGGCACTCACCCCTCCACTTT. This gives the protein CASSPQQGHSPLHF.

The J gene is TRBJ2-3, the V gene TRBV12-3 or TRBV12-4; D gene uncertain. This CDR3 is 16 amino acids long. V was clipped by 3 bases and J by 2 bases, with 15 bases between them. The CDR3 nucleotides are TGTGCCAGCAGTTTTTCGGGCTCCCGTCCCACAGATACGCAGTATTTT. Its protein is CASSFSGSRPTDTQYF.

This clonotype was detected ten times or more. The V call is TRBV27, the J call TRBJ2-5, with 10 bases lining up with TRBD2. Germline V gives CDR1 MNHEY, CDR2 SMNVEV (reference sequence). With V trimmed by 5 bases and J by 5 bases, 14 bases remained unmatched. The CDR3 contains 17 residues. The chain's CDR3 is CASSPSGGPALVETQYF. CDR3 coding DNA: TGTGCCAGCAGTCCTAGCGGGGGCCCCGCACTGGTGGAGACCCAGTACTTC.

This clonotype was found many times. The chain joins TRBV10-2 to TRBJ1-6; D gene ambiguous. The CDR3 is made up of 16 amino acids. Germline V gene lookup returns CDR1 WSHSY and CDR2 SAAADI. The V end lost 2 bases, the J end lost 3 bases, and 11 bases lay between the germline ends. CDR3 sequence: CASSEKSPLYNSPLHF. DNA for the CDR3: TGCGCCAGCAGTGAGAAGAGCCCCCTCTATAATTCACCCCTCCACTTT.

The sample holds a few counts of this clonotype. The CDR3 nucleotides are TGTGCCAGCAGTTTAAGGGACAGCCCCAGGGGGCCCCAGCATTTT. This translates into CASSLRDSPRGPQHF. The rearrangement uses TRBV12-3 or TRBV12-4 and TRBJ1-5; TRBD1 aligns across 7 bases. V was clipped by 2 bases and J by 9 bases; unmatched bases: 10. The CDR3 length is 15 residues.

This clonotype was detected ten times or more. The chain carries TRBV29-1 and TRBJ1-1, with D uncertain. From germline, CDR1 is SQVTM and CDR2 ANQGSEA. This CDR3 spans 12 amino acids. V lost 3 bases to trimming and J lost 5 bases, with 10 bases between them. CDR3 DNA sequence: TGCAGCGTTGATGGAGTTGGAACTGAAGCTTTCTTT. Its translation is CSVDGVGTEAFF.

The chain is built from TRBV28 and TRBJ2-7; TRBD2 agrees at 9 bases. Unmatched junction bases numbered 7, after V lost 6 bases and J lost 4 bases. This CDR3 has 14 amino acids. Germline CDR1 is MDHEN and CDR2 is SYDVKM. CDR3 residues: CASRAASGVYEQYF. As DNA, the CDR3 is TGTGCCAGCAGGGCCGCTAGCGGGGTATACGAGCAGTACTTC.

This chain links TRBV5-4 with TRBJ2-3; no definite D call. Per the germline V gene, CDR1 is SGHNT and CDR2 is YYREEE (reference sequence). The length of the CDR3 is 13 residues. Trimming left V 4 bases short and J 2 bases short, with 8 bases between. CDR3 DNA: TGTGCCAGCAGCCCCGCGAACACAGATACGCAGTATTTT. As protein: CASSPANTDTQYF.

This clonotype was counted a few times. V is TRBV24-1 and J is TRBJ2-3; D remains unclear. The CDR3 totals 12 residues. Trimming cost V 0 bases and J 5 bases, with 2 bases left between them. The germline V gene has CDR1 KGHDR and CDR2 SFDVKD. CDR3 DNA sequence: TGTGCCACCAGTGATTTGGTAGATACGCAGTATTTT. It is translated as CATSDLVDTQYF.

CDR3 DNA: TGTGCCATCAGTGAGTCGTCGACAGGGCCCACCGGGGAGCTGTTTTTT. Protein sequence: CAISESSTGPTGELFF. V usage is TRBV10-3 and J usage is TRBJ2-2, with 7 bases matching TRBD1. The CDR3 covers 16 residues. Germline-derived CDR1 and CDR2 are ENHRY and SYGVKD. Trimming took 0 bases from V and 4 from J; bases not matched to a gene: 5.

This clonotype was seen ten or more times. This sequence joins TRBV20-1 and TRBJ1-1; D call uncertain. The CDR3 covers 12 residues. With 3 bases removed from V and 4 bases from J, the gap between germline ends came to 9 bases. Germline V gene sequence: CDR1 DFQATT, CDR2 SNEGSKA (reference sequence). The DNA for the CDR3 is TGCAGTGCTAGTCTAGAAGGCACTGAAGCTTTCTTT. Translation: CSASLEGTEAFF.

This clonotype was seen ten or more times. The chain carries TRBV6-5 and TRBJ1-1; D not certain. This CDR3 is 16 amino acids long. CDR1 MNHEY and CDR2 SVGAGI come from the germline V gene. Deletions cut 4 bases from V and 5 bases from J, with 20 bases between. As DNA, the CDR3 is TGTGCCAGCAGTTTCACTTCATCCCCCCTAGGTACTGAAGCTTTCTTT. As protein: CASSFTSSPLGTEAFF.

There are a few counts of this clonotype. The V call is TRBV5-5, the J call TRBJ2-6, with D unclear. This CDR3 contains 17 residues. Germline V gene lookup returns CDR1 SGHKS and CDR2 YYEKEE (reference sequence). The V end lost 0 bases, the J end lost 2 bases, and 12 bases lay between the germline ends. The DNA of the CDR3 is TGTGCCAGCAGCTTGGGCTTTCCCAATCCTGGGGCCAACGTCCTGACTTTC. It translates to CASSLGFPNPGANVLTF.